A selection of T cell receptor beta chains follows, all from one sample in a study of cytomegalovirus exposure and HLA in healthy donors. Sequenced by immunoSEQ multiplex PCR; TCRdb stores in-frame clones only, minus some. The sample lists 90,000 to 110,000 clones, under 85% seen once, with approximately 2% in the top ten. The source material was PBMCs. Receptors originate from a man aged 25 to 40 in good health and CMV-seronegative. Each CDR3 is given with its conserved first and last residue. D genes are given only for firm matches. Clone size is given for some rows only: seen once, a few or many times, or a class if the clone is expanded.

D gene,V gene,clone size,J gene,CDR3 protein,CDR3 DNA
-,TRBV6-6,few,TRBJ1-5,CASTAGRGFNQPQHF,TGTGCCAGCACTGCGGGGCGAGGTTTCAATCAGCCCCAGCATTTT
-,TRBV5-1,-,TRBJ1-2,CASSLDAGTSSGYTF,TGCGCCAGCAGCTTGGACGCAGGGACTAGTAGTGGCTACACCTTC
TRBD1,TRBV7-9,-,TRBJ1-1,CASRDTGQGFTEAFF,TGTGCCAGCAGGGATACAGGACAGGGATTCACTGAAGCTTTCTTT
-,TRBV9,-,TRBJ1-1,CASSLGLGGAEAFF,TGTGCCAGCAGCCTTGGACTGGGGGGTGCTGAAGCTTTCTTT
-,TRBV6-5,-,TRBJ1-1,CASSYEPNTEAFF,TGTGCCAGCAGTTACGAGCCGAACACTGAAGCTTTCTTT
-,TRBV29-1,-,TRBJ1-1,CSVRTGTEAFF,TGCAGCGTTCGTACCGGCACTGAAGCTTTCTTT
TRBD1,TRBV9,-,TRBJ1-2,CASSVGTGEYGDGYTF,TGTGCCAGCAGCGTAGGGACAGGGGAGTATGGAGATGGCTACACCTTC
TRBD2,TRBV18,-,TRBJ2-7,CASSPQLGLAGLEEQYF,TGTGCCAGCTCACCACAGCTAGGACTAGCGGGGTTAGAGGAGCAGTACTTC
TRBD1,TRBV10-3,-,TRBJ2-2,CAISGDRNTGELFF,TGTGCCATCAGTGGGGACAGGAACACCGGGGAGCTGTTTTTT
-,TRBV2,-,TRBJ1-5,CASSAAGARSNQPQHF,TGTGCCAGCAGTGCCGCAGGGGCGCGAAGCAATCAGCCCCAGCATTTT
TRBD2,TRBV5-1,-,TRBJ2-3,CASSLNPGIAGPYTDTQYF,TGCGCCAGCAGCTTGAACCCAGGGATAGCGGGACCTTACACAGATACGCAGTATTTT
-,TRBV5-6,-,TRBJ1-2,CASSLVRQHYGYTF,TGTGCCAGCAGCTTGGTCCGACAGCACTATGGCTACACCTTC
TRBD2,TRBV4-2,once,TRBJ2-3,CASSQGAGGTDTQYF,TGTGCCAGCAGCCAAGGGGCGGGGGGCACAGATACGCAGTATTTT
TRBD1,TRBV6-1,few,TRBJ1-1,CASSEGTGGLNTEAFF,TGTGCCAGCAGCGAAGGGACAGGGGGTTTGAACACTGAAGCTTTCTTT
TRBD2,TRBV29-1,-,TRBJ2-3,CSVRRLAGGEDTQYF,TGCAGCGTGCGGCGGTTAGCGGGAGGAGAGGATACGCAGTATTTT
TRBD2,TRBV7-9,-,TRBJ2-7,CASSLVGGLEQYF,TGTGCCAGCAGCTTAGTGGGAGGGTTAGAGCAGTACTTC
TRBD2,TRBV6-5,-,TRBJ2-3,CASTNSGRIRDTQYF,TGTGCCAGCACGAATAGCGGGAGGATAAGAGATACGCAGTATTTT
-,TRBV5-1,once,TRBJ1-6,CASSLAGGNSPLHF,TGCGCCAGCAGCTTGGCGGGGGGTAATTCACCCCTCCACTTT
-,TRBV19,-,TRBJ2-3,CASSQRGVTDTQYF,TGTGCCAGTAGTCAAAGGGGCGTTACAGATACGCAGTATTTT
-,TRBV28,-,TRBJ1-2,CASSLNGYGYTF,TGTGCCAGCAGTTTAAACGGCTATGGCTACACCTTC
-,TRBV5-1,-,TRBJ2-3,CASSWEGAGDTQYF,TGCGCCAGCAGCTGGGAAGGGGCTGGGGATACGCAGTATTTT
-,TRBV5-1,-,TRBJ2-1,CASSLPGANEQFF,TGCGCCAGCAGCTTGCCAGGGGCCAATGAGCAGTTCTTC
TRBD1,TRBV28,-,TRBJ1-2,CASSETGGVGGYTF,TGTGCCAGCAGTGAGACAGGGGGCGTCGGTGGCTACACCTTC
TRBD2,TRBV9,-,TRBJ2-1,CASSVVASGALQFF,TGTGCCAGCAGCGTAGTCGCTAGCGGGGCCCTTCAGTTCTTC
TRBD2,TRBV5-4,-,TRBJ2-1,CASSMRTSGGASDEQFF,TGTGCCAGCAGCATGAGAACTAGCGGGGGGGCAAGCGATGAGCAGTTCTTC
-,TRBV12-5,-,TRBJ2-2,CASGWPGGGGLNTGELFF,TGTGCTAGTGGTTGGCCCGGGGGCGGGGGCCTGAACACCGGGGAGCTGTTTTTT
TRBD2,TRBV6-4,-,TRBJ2-7,CASSRLWRECYEQYF,TGTGCCAGCAGCCGCCTCTGGCGGGAGTGTTACGAGCAGTACTTC
-,TRBV2,-,TRBJ1-1,CASRPDSNTEAFF,TGTGCCAGCAGGCCCGACAGTAACACTGAAGCTTTCTTT
TRBD1,TRBV27,few,TRBJ2-1,CASSSSDRRGDEQFF,TGTGCCAGCAGCTCGTCGGACAGGCGAGGGGATGAGCAGTTCTTC
TRBD1,TRBV30,once,TRBJ1-2,CAADRGTNYGYTF,TGTGCCGCCGACAGGGGGACTAACTATGGCTACACCTTC
TRBD2,TRBV15,-,TRBJ2-3,CATSRQRASGSADTQYF,TGTGCCACCAGCAGACAAAGGGCTAGCGGGAGCGCAGATACGCAGTATTTT
-,TRBV30,-,TRBJ1-5,CAWSGGINQPQHF,TGTGCCTGGAGTGGGGGCATCAATCAGCCCCAGCATTTT
-,TRBV27,-,TRBJ2-3,CASSLTFTDTQYF,TGTGCCAGCAGTTTAACATTCACAGATACGCAGTATTTT
-,TRBV6-5,-,TRBJ1-1,CASSLLGGFNTEAFF,TGTGCCAGCAGTCTACTCGGCGGATTTAACACTGAAGCTTTCTTT
TRBD1,TRBV5-1,-,TRBJ2-7,CASSLSSDRFYEQYF,TGCGCCAGCAGCTTGAGTTCGGACAGGTTCTACGAGCAGTACTTC
-,TRBV4-1,-,TRBJ1-2,CASSQGGEGYGYTF,TGCGCCAGCAGCCAAGGGGGGGAAGGCTATGGCTACACCTTC
-,TRBV7-3,-,TRBJ1-5,CASSNTGLSNQPQHF,TGTGCCAGCAGCAACACAGGGTTGAGCAATCAGCCCCAGCATTTT
-,TRBV6-6,-,TRBJ2-3,CASSYGGVNPTDTQYF,TGTGCCAGCAGTTACGGCGGGGTCAACCCCACAGATACGCAGTATTTT
-,TRBV28,once,TRBJ2-2,CASSLGEGGNTGELFF,TGTGCCAGCAGTTTAGGTGAAGGGGGGAACACCGGGGAGCTGTTTTTT
-,TRBV7-2,-,TRBJ2-1,CASSLAGLNNEQFF,TGTGCCAGCAGCTTAGCTGGGCTAAACAATGAGCAGTTCTTC
-,TRBV2,-,TRBJ2-1,CASSAYLLGDIPYNEQFF,TGTGCCAGCAGTGCTTATTTGTTGGGAGACATACCCTACAATGAGCAGTTCTTC
-,TRBV6-4,-,TRBJ1-2,CASSPGTNYGYTF,TGTGCCAGCAGTCCAGGGACTAACTATGGCTACACCTTC
TRBD1,TRBV10-2,once,TRBJ2-5,CASRDRAQETQYF,TGCGCCAGCAGAGACAGGGCCCAAGAGACCCAGTACTTC
TRBD2,TRBV4-1,-,TRBJ2-7,CASSRLLASPSYEQYF,TGCGCCAGCAGCCGGCTACTAGCGTCCCCGTCCTACGAGCAGTACTTC
-,TRBV15,-,TRBJ2-7,CATSRDLTVSYEQYF,TGTGCCACCAGCAGAGATCTGACAGTTTCCTACGAGCAGTACTTC
-,TRBV6-6,-,TRBJ2-7,CASGEQGHEQYF,TGTGCCAGCGGAGAACAGGGCCACGAGCAGTACTTC
-,TRBV6-5,few,TRBJ1-2,CATRGGFYGYTF,TGTGCCACCCGGGGGGGGTTCTATGGCTACACCTTC
-,TRBV6-1,once,TRBJ1-6,CASKGLGGDDSPLHF,TGTGCCAGCAAAGGCCTAGGTGGTGATGATTCACCCCTCCACTTT
-,TRBV18,-,TRBJ2-2,CASSQRSNTGELFF,TGTGCCAGCTCACAACGGTCGAACACCGGGGAGCTGTTTTTT
-,TRBV5-6,-,TRBJ2-1,CASSHSGLAWFF,TGTGCCAGCAGCCATTCAGGGCTGGCGTGGTTCTTC
-,TRBV6-5,-,TRBJ1-3,CASSSVGPSGNTIYF,TGTGCCAGCAGTTCGGTGGGGCCCTCTGGAAACACCATATATTTT
-,TRBV4-2,-,TRBJ2-1,CASSQEWRGLNEQFF,TGTGCCAGCAGCCAAGAGTGGAGGGGTCTCAATGAGCAGTTCTTC
-,TRBV7-9,-,TRBJ1-4,CASSLGPEEKLFF,TGTGCCAGCAGCTTAGGGCCGGAGGAAAAACTGTTTTTT
TRBD2,TRBV4-1,-,TRBJ2-4,CASSQEWLAGAVKNIQYF,TGCGCCAGCAGCCAAGAATGGCTAGCGGGAGCAGTAAAAAACATTCAGTACTTC